This T cell receptor beta chain originates from a study of cytomegalovirus exposure and HLA in healthy donors. Germline V gene sequence: CDR1 SGHDN, CDR2 FVKESK. The J segment lost 8 bases and the V segment lost 2 bases, leaving 3 bases of the junction unmatched. The CDR3 totals 14 residues. Vbeta (60) and Jbeta (13) primers were used in the PCR. Repertoires were generated with immunoSEQ multiplex PCR, while TCRdb's copy carries only in-frame clones and drops some. The sample records roughly 110,000 clones, approximately 70% being singletons. The sequencing input was PBMCs. The receptor was derived from a man under 40 in good health and CMV-seropositive. This chain joins TRBV14 and TRBJ1-6; 7 bases are shared with TRBD1. CDR3 in DNA: TGTGCCAGCAGCCAATACAGGGGCCATTCACCCCTCCACTTT. It is translated as CASSQYRGHSPLHF.